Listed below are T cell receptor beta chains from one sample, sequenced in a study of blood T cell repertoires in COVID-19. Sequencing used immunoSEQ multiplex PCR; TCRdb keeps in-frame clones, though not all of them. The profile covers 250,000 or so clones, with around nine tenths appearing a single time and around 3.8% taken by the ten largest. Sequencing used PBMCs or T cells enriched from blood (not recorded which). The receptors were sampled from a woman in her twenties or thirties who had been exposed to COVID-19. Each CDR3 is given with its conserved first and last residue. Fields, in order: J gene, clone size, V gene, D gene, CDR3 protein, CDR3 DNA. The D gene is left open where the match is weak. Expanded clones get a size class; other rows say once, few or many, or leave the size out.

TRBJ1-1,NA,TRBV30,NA,CAWSIRGNTEAFF,TGTGCCTGGAGTATCAGGGGGAACACTGAAGCTTTCTTT
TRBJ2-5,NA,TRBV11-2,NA,CASSLPNLPGHRQETQYF,TGTGCCAGCAGCTTACCTAATCTACCGGGACATAGACAAGAGACCCAGTACTTC
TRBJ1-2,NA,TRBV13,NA,CASSLRGIGGYTF,TGTGCCAGCAGCTTAAGAGGGATTGGAGGCTACACCTTC
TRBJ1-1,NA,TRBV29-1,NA,CSAVRGTEAFF,TGCAGCGCGGTAAGGGGCACTGAAGCTTTCTTT
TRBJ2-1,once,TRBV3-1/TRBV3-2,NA,CASSLTEGLNEQFF,TGTGCCAGCAGCCTCACGGAGGGCCTGAATGAGCAGTTCTTC
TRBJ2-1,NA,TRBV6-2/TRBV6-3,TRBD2,CASSYLSGGAYNEQFF,TGTGCCAGCAGTTATCTCTCGGGGGGGGCCTACAATGAGCAGTTCTTC
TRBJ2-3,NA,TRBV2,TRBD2,CASSELIPRAGGTLTDTQYF,TGTGCCAGCAGTGAACTTATTCCTCGAGCGGGAGGGACCCTCACAGATACGCAGTATTTT
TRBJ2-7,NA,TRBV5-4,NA,CASSSPLGPTYEQYF,TGTGCCAGCAGCTCGCCACTAGGACCTACCTACGAGCAGTACTTC
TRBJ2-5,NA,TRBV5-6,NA,CASSLALAVETQYF,TGTGCCAGCAGCTTAGCTCTAGCTGTCGAGACCCAGTACTTC
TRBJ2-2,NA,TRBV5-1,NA,CASSLVGLDTGELFF,TGCGCCAGCAGCTTGGTGGGGCTCGACACCGGGGAGCTGTTTTTT
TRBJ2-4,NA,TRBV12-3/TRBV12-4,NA,CASGERALNIQYF,TGTGCCAGCGGAGAGAGGGCGTTAAACATTCAGTACTTC
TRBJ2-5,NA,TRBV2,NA,CASSYSGPQETQYF,TGTGCCAGCAGTTATAGCGGACCACAAGAGACCCAGTACTTC
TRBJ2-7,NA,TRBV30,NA,CAWSKGISYEQYF,TGTGCCTGGAGCAAGGGGATCTCCTACGAGCAGTACTTC
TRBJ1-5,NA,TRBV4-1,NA,CASSHGGVQPQHF,TGCGCCAGCAGCCACGGGGGAGTTCAGCCCCAGCATTTT
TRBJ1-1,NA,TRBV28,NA,CASRPQETEAFF,TGTGCCAGCAGACCACAGGAGACTGAAGCTTTCTTT
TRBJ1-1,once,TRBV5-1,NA,CASSEQTNTEAFF,TGCGCCAGCAGCGAACAAACGAACACTGAAGCTTTCTTT
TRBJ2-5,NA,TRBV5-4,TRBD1,CASSWKHRGETQYF,TGTGCCAGCAGCTGGAAACACAGGGGAGAGACCCAGTACTTC
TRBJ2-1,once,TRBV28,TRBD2,CASSFRVAGGERGEQFF,TGTGCCAGCAGTTTTCGAGTAGCGGGAGGGGAACGGGGTGAGCAGTTCTTC
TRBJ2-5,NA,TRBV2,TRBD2,CASSAASGRARVHETQYF,TGTGCCAGCAGTGCGGCTAGCGGGAGGGCCCGGGTACATGAGACCCAGTACTTC
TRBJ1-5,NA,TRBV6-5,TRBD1,CASSSWDRDRDQPQHF,TGTGCCAGCAGTTCCTGGGACAGGGATCGCGATCAGCCCCAGCATTTT
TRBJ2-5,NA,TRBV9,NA,CASSVGTQETQYF,TGTGCCAGCAGCGTAGGCACACAAGAGACCCAGTACTTC
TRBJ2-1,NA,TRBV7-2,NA,CASIRTGESNEQFF,TGTGCCAGCATTAGGACGGGAGAGAGCAATGAGCAGTTCTTC
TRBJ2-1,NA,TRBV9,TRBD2,CASSVRLLAGRRDEQFF,TGTGCCAGCAGCGTCAGATTACTAGCGGGGAGGCGCGATGAGCAGTTCTTC
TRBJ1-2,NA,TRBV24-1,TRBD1,CATSDETGDGYTF,TGTGCCACCAGTGACGAGACAGGGGATGGCTACACCTTC
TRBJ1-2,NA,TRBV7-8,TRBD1,CASSSTPGGHYGYTF,TGTGCCAGCAGCTCAACCCCAGGGGGGCACTATGGCTACACCTTC
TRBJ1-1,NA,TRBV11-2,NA,CATCMSGMNTEAFF,TGTGCCACCTGTATGTCAGGCATGAACACTGAAGCTTTCTTT
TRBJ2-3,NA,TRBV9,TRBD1,CASSPPGQGFPDTQYF,TGTGCCAGCAGCCCACCGGGACAGGGCTTTCCAGATACGCAGTATTTT
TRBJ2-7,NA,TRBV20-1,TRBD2,CSASDSGSSYEQYF,TGCAGTGCTAGTGATAGCGGGAGCTCCTACGAGCAGTACTTC
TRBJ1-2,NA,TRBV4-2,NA,CASSQDGDSLNGYTF,TGTGCCAGCAGCCAAGACGGCGACAGTCTGAATGGCTACACCTTC
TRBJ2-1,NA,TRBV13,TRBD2,CASSLMTSGNEQFF,TGTGCCAGCAGCTTAATGACTAGCGGCAATGAGCAGTTCTTC
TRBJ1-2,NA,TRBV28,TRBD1,CASCLDRATLMGYGYTF,TGTGCCAGCTGCCTTGACAGGGCGACCCTAATGGGATATGGCTACACCTTC
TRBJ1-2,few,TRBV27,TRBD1,CASSRQGTYGYTF,TGTGCCAGCAGCAGACAGGGAACGTATGGCTACACCTTC
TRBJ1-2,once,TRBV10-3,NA,CAISEPTANYGYTF,TGTGCCATCAGTGAGCCTACAGCTAACTATGGCTACACCTTC
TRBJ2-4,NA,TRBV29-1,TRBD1,CSVTGEADIQYF,TGCAGCGTTACAGGGGAAGCCGACATTCAGTACTTC
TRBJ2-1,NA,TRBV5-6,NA,CASSLGGNDEQFF,TGTGCCAGCAGCTTGGGAGGGAACGATGAGCAGTTCTTC
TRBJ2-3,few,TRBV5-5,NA,CASSLDIDTQYF,TGTGCCAGCAGCTTGGATATAGATACGCAGTATTTT
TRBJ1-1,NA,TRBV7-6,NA,CASSLQVGGWSEAFF,TGTGCCAGCAGCCTACAAGTGGGGGGTTGGTCTGAAGCTTTCTTT
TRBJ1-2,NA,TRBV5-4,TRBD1,CASSLLGTGAGGYTF,TGTGCCAGCAGCTTACTGGGGACAGGGGCAGGGGGCTACACCTTC
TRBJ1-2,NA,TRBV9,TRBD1,CASSTGGRGNYGYTF,TGTGCCAGCAGCACCGGGGGCAGGGGGAACTATGGCTACACCTTC
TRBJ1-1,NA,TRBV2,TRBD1,CARGGGNTEAFF,TGTGCCCGAGGAGGGGGCAACACTGAAGCTTTCTTT
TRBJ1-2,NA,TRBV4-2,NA,CASSQEGPGAGGYTF,TGTGCCAGCAGCCAAGAAGGCCCAGGGGCGGGTGGCTACACCTTC
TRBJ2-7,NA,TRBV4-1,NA,CASSPLLVSYEQYF,TGCGCCAGCAGCCCGTTGTTAGTCTCCTACGAGCAGTACTTC
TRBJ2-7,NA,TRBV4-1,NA,CASSQVGGEQYF,TGCGCCAGCAGCCAGGTCGGAGGCGAGCAGTACTTC
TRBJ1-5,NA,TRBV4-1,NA,CASSHTGDSNQPQHF,TGCGCCAGCAGCCACACGGGGGACAGCAATCAGCCCCAGCATTTT
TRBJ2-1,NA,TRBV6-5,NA,CASSYGGSSYNEQFF,TGTGCCAGCAGTTATGGTGGGAGCTCCTACAATGAGCAGTTCTTC
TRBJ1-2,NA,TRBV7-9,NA,CASSKTGTHGYTF,TGTGCCAGCAGCAAAACAGGGACCCATGGCTACACCTTC
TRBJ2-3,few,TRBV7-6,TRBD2,CASSLVVGRAEDTQYF,TGTGCCAGCAGCTTAGTTGTGGGGAGGGCGGAAGATACGCAGTATTTT
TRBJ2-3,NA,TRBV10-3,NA,CAGRSTDTQYF,TGTGCCGGCAGGAGCACAGATACGCAGTATTTT
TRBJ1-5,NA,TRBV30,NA,CAWSGQDNQPQHF,TGTGCCTGGAGTGGACAGGATAATCAGCCCCAGCATTTT
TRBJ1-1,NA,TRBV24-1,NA,CATSDFAEVEAFF,TGTGCCACCAGTGATTTTGCCGAGGTGGAAGCTTTCTTT
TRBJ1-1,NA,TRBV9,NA,CASSVRLGTEAFF,TGTGCCAGCAGCGTGAGACTTGGGACTGAAGCTTTCTTT
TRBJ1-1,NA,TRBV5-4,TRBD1,CASSGGTGLLGKEAFF,TGTGCCAGCAGCGGCGGGACAGGTCTTCTCGGGAAGGAAGCTTTCTTT
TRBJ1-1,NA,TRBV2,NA,CASSPDTRGGAFF,TGTGCCAGCAGTCCGGACACCCGGGGAGGAGCTTTCTTT
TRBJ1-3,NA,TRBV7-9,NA,CASSTGGNTIYF,TGTGCCAGCAGCACGGGAGGAAACACCATATATTTT
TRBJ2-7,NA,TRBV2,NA,CASSPKAEQYF,TGTGCCAGCAGTCCAAAAGCCGAGCAGTACTTC